The clone carrying this TCR beta chain occurred many times. This sample is part of a study of early T cells in non-severe SARS-CoV-2 infection. TCRdb reprocessed the 5' RACE reads with MiXCR, giving one entry per CDR3 protein. The top ten hold about 3.1% of the sample, which has about 56,000 distinct CDR3 sequences, roughly an eighth seen once. The CDR3 has 19 residues. V lost 4 bases to trimming and J lost 0 bases; unmatched junction nucleotides: 12. Germline CDR1 is SGHDT and CDR2 is YYEEEE. The chain recombines TRBV5-6 with TRBJ1-6; 8 bases map to TRBD1. The clonotype originates from an adult who was a healthcare worker with PCR-confirmed SARS-CoV-2 infection or an uninfected control (not recorded which). Sequenced input: whole blood. CDR3 region: CASSTTGTGSFSYNSPLHF. The CDR3 DNA follows: TGTGCCAGCAGCACCACCGGGACAGGTTCCTTCTCCTATAATTCACCCCTCCACTTT.